This TCR beta chain was documented in a study of blood T cells in healthy people across ages. Study-wide findings and caveats: Strong correlation linked observed beta diversity and percent naive T cells. CMV infection status of these donors was not known.

The CDR3 runs to 14 residues. Between the trimmed V and J ends, which lost 2 bases and 4 bases, there was a span of 8 bases. This clonotype was seen a handful of times. Its antigen remains unknown. Drawing of peripheral blood yielded roughly 9.3 milliliters from each donor. Combining a sample-barcoded 5' primer with a J-beta primer mix, a second PCR ran for roughly 7 to 12 cycles. TCRdb ran MiXCR on the 5' RACE reads and lists one entry per CDR3 protein. The sample lists about 780,000 distinct CDR3 sequences, more than 25% occurring once. These data also featured in a second study, about T cells of mothers and their children. That work contributes: Mother-child pairs who were related displayed a slightly higher overlap than unrelated pairs, a difference that was non-significant.

The chain carries TRBV12-3 or TRBV12-4 and TRBJ2-2; D remains unclear. The TCR sequence derives from a boy aged 5-17 years in good health. The sample was blood. The CDR3 DNA reads TGTGCCAGCAGTTTAATGAGGAGCACCGGGGAGCTGTTTTTT. Amino acid sequence: CASSLMRSTGELFF.